This TCR beta chain was identified during a study of blood T cell repertoires in COVID-19. Background on the study: Acute and convalescent COVID-19 specimens originated in the United States, Italy and Spain. The analysed material was cDNA or gDNA that came from T cells, B-cell-depleted T cells, or PBMCs.

Some clones are missing from TCRdb's copy, which holds only in-frame ones; the method was immunoSEQ multiplex PCR. The data show fewer than 200,000 clones, more than 80% seen once. The germline CDR1 and CDR2 sequences are SQVTM and ANQGSEA. There are 15 residues in the CDR3. Trimming removed 7 bases at V and 2 bases at J, with 19 bases between. This rearrangement joins TRBV29-1 to TRBJ2-3; a possible D gene is TRBD2 (8 bases). Specimen: PBMCs or T cells enriched from blood (not recorded which). The source is a man over 45 who had recovered from COVID-19. CDR3 DNA: TGCAGCGCCCGGGGGGGGACAGCCAACACAGATACGCAGTATTTT. It yields the protein CSARGGTANTDTQYF.